This TCR beta chain was captured by sequencing in a study of T-cell reconstitution after alpha-beta-depleted transplantation in children. With regard to this clonotype: What it binds is not known.

Researchers prepared the TCRbeta library using unique molecular identifiers, the study reports. TCRdb re-derived calls from the PCR reads in MiXCR, one entry per CDR3 protein. The data contain 75,000 to 80,000 distinct CDR3 sequences, about a sixth of them singletons. Study results and limitations: In some patients, recipient T cells and intrathymic progenitors surviving conditioning explained high day-60 diversity. Newly produced T cells mostly accounted for T-cell counts and diversity one year post-transplant. Roughly two months post-transplant, alpha-beta T cells reportedly originated from several hundred graft clones that had expanded.

J was trimmed by 3 bases and V by 7 bases; bases with no gene match: 7. The germline gives CDR1 SEHNR, CDR2 FQNEAQ (reference sequence). The CDR3 runs to 14 residues. The sequence was obtained from a male patient aged 2-15 years who had a stem cell transplant for acute lymphoblastic leukemia, so the T cells may come from the graft donor. The sequencing here drew on PBMCs, mostly from graft donor cells, taken 360 days after TCRalphabeta/CD19-depleted stem cell transplant. The V gene is TRBV7-9, the J gene TRBJ1-2; 8 nucleotides agree with TRBD1. CDR3 coding DNA: TGTGCCAGCATCCCGGACAGGGCGGACTATGGCTACACCTTC. This sequence encodes CASIPDRADYGYTF. Supplemented by reference TRBV7-9 and TRBJ1-2, the full variable domain reads DTGVSQNPRHKITKRGQNVTFRCDPISEHNRLYWYRQTLGQGPEFLTYFQNEAQLEKSRLLSDRFSAERPKGSFSTLEIQRTEQGDSAMYLCASIPDRADYGYTFGSGTRLTVV.